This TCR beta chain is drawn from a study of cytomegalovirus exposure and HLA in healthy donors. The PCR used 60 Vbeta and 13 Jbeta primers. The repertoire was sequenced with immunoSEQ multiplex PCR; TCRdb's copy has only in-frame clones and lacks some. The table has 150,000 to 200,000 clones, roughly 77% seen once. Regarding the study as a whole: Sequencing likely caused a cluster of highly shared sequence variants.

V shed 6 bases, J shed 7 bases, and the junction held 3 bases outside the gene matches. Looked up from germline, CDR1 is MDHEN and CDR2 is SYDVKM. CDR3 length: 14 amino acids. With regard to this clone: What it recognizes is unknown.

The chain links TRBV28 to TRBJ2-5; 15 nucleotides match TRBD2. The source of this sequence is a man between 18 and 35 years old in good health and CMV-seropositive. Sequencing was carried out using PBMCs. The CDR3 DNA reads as TGTGCCAGCAGCGGACTAGCGGGAGGGGGGACCCAGTACTTC. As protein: CASSGLAGGGTQYF.